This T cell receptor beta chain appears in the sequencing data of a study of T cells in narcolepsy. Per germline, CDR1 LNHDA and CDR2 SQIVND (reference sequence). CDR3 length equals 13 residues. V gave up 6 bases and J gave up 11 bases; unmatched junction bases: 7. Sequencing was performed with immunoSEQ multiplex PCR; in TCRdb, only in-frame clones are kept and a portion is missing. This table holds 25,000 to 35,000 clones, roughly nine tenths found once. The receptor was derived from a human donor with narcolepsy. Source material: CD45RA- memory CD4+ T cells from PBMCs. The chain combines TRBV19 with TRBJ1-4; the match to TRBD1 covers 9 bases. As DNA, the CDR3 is TGTGCCAGTAGGGAAACAGGGGGCAGGAAACTGTTTTTT. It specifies CASRETGGRKLFF.